This T cell receptor beta chain was recorded in a study of CD8 T cells in ankylosing spondylitis (dated by TCRdb to about 2017). With regard to the full study: The study set out to find disease-linked TCR variants by profiling T cell receptor beta repertoires in ankylosing spondylitis patients and healthy donors. The full study cohort was made up of under 30 ankylosing spondylitis patients and roughly 100 healthy donors. Peripheral blood was sampled, and synovial fluid was also collected from ankylosing spondylitis patients.

Sequenced on an Illumina HiSeq 2500. TCR beta libraries were prepared by quantitative 5'-RACE with molecular barcodes. The published analysis was carried out like this. A new computational method based on a probabilistic model of VDJ rearrangement was used to identify disease-linked TCR variants. TCRdb redid the processing of the public reads, applying fastp at Q25 and MiXCR, and retained in-frame beta chains. Rows are unified per CDR3 protein, each entry keeping the most common DNA and genes. The V and J calls follow TCRdb's processing rather than the paper's. Recorded for this sample are about 150,000 distinct CDR3 sequences; 9.5% to 12% of them occurred a single time. The leading ten clones occupy 4.1% of the sample. V loses 1 base, J loses 0 bases, and the germline ends lie 13 bases apart. Based on the germline V gene (reference sequence), the CDR1 and CDR2 sequences are DFQATT and SNEGSKA. Counted from cysteine to phenylalanine, this CDR3 has 15 amino acids. Left in the record is the CDR3 DNA by itself, 45 bases read in frame from the first base.

Study-wide conclusions, independent of this receptor: The disease-linked clones were reported to be significantly enriched in matched synovial fluid samples from ankylosing spondylitis patients. Blood from ankylosing spondylitis patients appeared to be characterized by a TCR beta motif made up of seven or eight highly homologous amino acid variants. In peripheral blood, the disease-linked clones were found at relatively low frequencies and had a CD8+ phenotype. Some motif variants had previously been reported in the synovial fluid and blood of reactive arthritis patients, which suggests shared mechanisms of disease initiation.

This clonotype was detected only a few times. Which antigen it targets is not known. Base qualities are not provided; no much larger clone lies one nucleotide away. The TCR was taken from a female donor with ankylosing spondylitis or in good health (not recorded which). The chain uses TRBV20-1 and TRBJ2-7, with no reliable assignment of the D segment. The sequencing input was blood, either unsorted or a sorted T cell fraction (not recorded which). DNA sequence: TGCAGTGCTAGAGGTGTTTTGCGGTACTCCTACGAGCAGTACTTC. It translates to CSARGVLRYSYEQYF.